The 14 T cell receptor beta chains in this list originate from one sample, sequenced in a study of patients and donors after allogeneic stem cell transplantation. TCRdb re-derived calls from the RT-PCR reads in MiXCR, one entry per CDR3 protein. The sample lists roughly 30,000 distinct CDR3 sequences, approximately 7% occurring once. Material: blood, either unsorted or a sorted T cell fraction (not recorded which). The receptors stem from a human donor who was either an allogeneic HSCT recipient or a stem cell or donor lymphocyte infusion donor (not recorded which). It is not recorded whose cells these are; they may come from a transplant donor.

This clonotype occurred a few times. The chain uses TRBV5-1 and TRBJ2-7, with D possibly matching TRBD2 (6 bases). The CDR3 extends over 14 amino acids. CDR1 is SGHRS, CDR2 YFSETQ, per germline. The V and J ends lost 6 bases and 5 bases respectively, with 18 bases between them. The CDR3 DNA is TGCGCCAGCACCCCCGGGACTCTTGGGGACGAGCAGTACTTC. It is translated as CASTPGTLGDEQYF.

This clonotype came up many times. J is TRBJ2-7 and V is TRBV20-1; no clear D. Trimming removed 0 bases from V and 1 base from J, with 7 bases in between. The germline gives CDR1 DFQATT, CDR2 SNEGSKA (reference sequence). CDR3 length: 13 amino acids. The CDR3 protein is CSARDLLSYEQYF. CDR3 sequence (DNA): TGCAGTGCTAGAGATCTACTATCCTACGAGCAGTACTTC.

This clonotype showed up many times. The rearrangement links TRBV28 to TRBJ1-1; no definite D call. This CDR3 spans 14 amino acids. The V gene lost 4 bases and the J gene lost 7 bases, with 16 bases spanning the gap. Germline CDR1 reads MDHEN; CDR2 reads SYDVKM. CDR3 nucleotides: TGTGCCAGCAGTTATGATAACCTCTTGGATGAAGCTTTCTTT. This codes for CASSYDNLLDEAFF.

This clonotype was seen at least ten times. The gene calls are TRBV24-1 and TRBJ1-2; weak D call: TRBD1 (5 bases). This CDR3 is built from 19 residues. V was trimmed by 3 bases and J by 2 bases, leaving 24 bases between them. Germline lookup yields CDR1 KGHDR and CDR2 SFDVKD. The CDR3 loop is CATSDGIIGTAKPNYGYTF. The CDR3 DNA sequence: TGTGCCACCAGTGATGGAATAATCGGGACGGCAAAACCGAACTATGGCTACACCTTC.

This clonotype showed up just a few times. V gene TRBV2 combines with J gene TRBJ2-5; no definite D call. This CDR3 comprises 13 residues. The germline gives CDR1 SNHLY, CDR2 FYNNEI. Deletions cut 4 bases from V and 7 bases from J, with 13 bases between. DNA for the CDR3: TGTGCCAGCAGTGCTGGCAGCCCAGGGACCCAGTACTTC. Translated, it gives CASSAGSPGTQYF.

This clonotype was seen more than once but under ten times. The V and J genes are TRBV7-9 and TRBJ2-2; D is unresolved. V was cut by 8 bases and J by 6 bases, with 19 bases left in between. CDR1 is SEHNR, CDR2 FQNEAQ, per germline (reference sequence). This CDR3 contains 15 residues. CDR3 in amino acids: CASGAYLGPPGELFF. DNA of the CDR3: TGTGCCAGCGGAGCCTACCTAGGCCCCCCCGGGGAGCTGTTTTTT. Filled out from reference TRBV7-9 and TRBJ2-2, the complete variable domain reads DTGVSQNPRHKITKRGQNVTFRCDPISEHNRLYWYRQTLGQGPEFLTYFQNEAQLEKSRLLSDRFSAERPKGSFSTLEIQRTEQGDSAMYLCASGAYLGPPGELFFGEGSRLTVL.

Concerning this clonotype: This may be a read error, as it is one base from a much larger clone. This chain uses TRBV28 with TRBJ1-2; 9 bases agree with TRBD1. V shed 6 bases and J 8 bases; nucleotides not matched to a gene: 7. Germline CDR1 MDHEN, CDR2 SYDVKM. There are 13 residues in the CDR3. CDR3 loop: CASRSGQGTGYTF. DNA of the CDR3: TGTGCCAGCAGGTCCGGACAGGGGACAGGCTACACCTTC.

This clonotype was detected ten times or more. The chain links TRBV6-5 to TRBJ1-1, with D unresolved. In germline, CDR1 is MNHEY, CDR2 SVGAGI. Deletions cut 4 bases from V and 5 bases from J, with 11 bases between. The CDR3 is 13 amino acids. In nucleotides, the CDR3 is TGTGCCAGCAGTTTATTCTTTCGGACTGAAGCTTTCTTT. This encodes CASSLFFRTEAFF.

This clonotype showed up many times. V usage is TRBV6-5 and J usage is TRBJ2-7; D perhaps matches TRBD2 (6 bases). Germline V gene lookup returns CDR1 MNHEY and CDR2 SVGAGI. This CDR3 spans 14 amino acids. V dropped 0 bases and J dropped 2 bases, with 8 bases sitting between them. In DNA, the CDR3 is TGTGCCAGCAGTTACTCACCGGGGGCCTACGAGCAGTACTTC. Amino acid sequence: CASSYSPGAYEQYF.

Within the sample, this clonotype is medium-sized. V and J are TRBV5-1 and TRBJ1-1; D possibly corresponds to TRBD1 (5 bases). CDR3 length equals 14 residues. Trimming pared 2 bases from V and 1 base from J, leaving 9 bases between. Looked up from germline, CDR1 is SGHRS and CDR2 is YFSETQ. CDR3 region: CASSLGHQNTEAFF. The CDR3 DNA reads as TGCGCCAGCAGCTTAGGACACCAGAACACTGAAGCTTTCTTT.

This clonotype was seen many times. This chain connects TRBV5-1 to TRBJ2-7; the D gene is possibly TRBD2 (6 bases). The CDR3 has 15 amino acids. CDR1 and CDR2 (germline): SGHRS, YFSETQ. Trimming removed 4 bases at V and 2 bases at J, with 16 bases between. In DNA, the CDR3 is TGCGCCAGCAGCCCACTGGGAGGAGGGCCCTACGAGCAGTACTTC. This codes for CASSPLGGGPYEQYF. Complete variable domain (other parts from reference TRBV5-1 and TRBJ2-7): KAGVTQTPRYLIKTRGQQVTLSCSPISGHRSVSWYQQTPGQGLQFLFEYFSETQRNKGNFPGRFSGRQFSNSRSEMNVSTLELGDSALYLCASSPLGGGPYEQYFGPGTRLTVT.

This clonotype has a single count. The chain employs TRBV18 and TRBJ2-6, with 9 bases lining up with TRBD1. V shed 6 bases, J shed 3 bases, and the junction held 9 bases outside the gene matches. CDR1 is KGHSH and CDR2 is LQKENI in the germline V gene. The CDR3 has 17 residues. CDR3 coding DNA: TGTGCCAGCTCTCTGGGACAGGGCTTGAGTGGGGCCAACGTCCTGACTTTC. Amino acid sequence: CASSLGQGLSGANVLTF.

This clonotype turned up a few times. The CDR3, as DNA: TGTGCCAGCAGATCAAGCGGGAGGACCTACAATGAGCAGTTCTTC. This codes for CASRSSGRTYNEQFF. The chain uses TRBV28 and TRBJ2-1; 9 nucleotides agree with TRBD2. V shed 6 bases, J shed 2 bases, and the junction held 5 bases outside the gene matches. This CDR3 region has 15 residues. Germline CDR1 reads MDHEN; CDR2 reads SYDVKM.

This clonotype was seen at least ten times. The chain recombines TRBV9 with TRBJ2-5; 11 bases map to TRBD1. This CDR3 contains 16 residues. V lost 0 bases to trimming and J lost 4 bases; unmatched junction nucleotides: 5. Germline V gene sequence: CDR1 SGDLS, CDR2 YYNGEE. The CDR3 DNA is TGTGCCAGCAGCGTAGAGGACAGGGGGCCTGGAGAGACCCAGTACTTC. This translates into CASSVEDRGPGETQYF.